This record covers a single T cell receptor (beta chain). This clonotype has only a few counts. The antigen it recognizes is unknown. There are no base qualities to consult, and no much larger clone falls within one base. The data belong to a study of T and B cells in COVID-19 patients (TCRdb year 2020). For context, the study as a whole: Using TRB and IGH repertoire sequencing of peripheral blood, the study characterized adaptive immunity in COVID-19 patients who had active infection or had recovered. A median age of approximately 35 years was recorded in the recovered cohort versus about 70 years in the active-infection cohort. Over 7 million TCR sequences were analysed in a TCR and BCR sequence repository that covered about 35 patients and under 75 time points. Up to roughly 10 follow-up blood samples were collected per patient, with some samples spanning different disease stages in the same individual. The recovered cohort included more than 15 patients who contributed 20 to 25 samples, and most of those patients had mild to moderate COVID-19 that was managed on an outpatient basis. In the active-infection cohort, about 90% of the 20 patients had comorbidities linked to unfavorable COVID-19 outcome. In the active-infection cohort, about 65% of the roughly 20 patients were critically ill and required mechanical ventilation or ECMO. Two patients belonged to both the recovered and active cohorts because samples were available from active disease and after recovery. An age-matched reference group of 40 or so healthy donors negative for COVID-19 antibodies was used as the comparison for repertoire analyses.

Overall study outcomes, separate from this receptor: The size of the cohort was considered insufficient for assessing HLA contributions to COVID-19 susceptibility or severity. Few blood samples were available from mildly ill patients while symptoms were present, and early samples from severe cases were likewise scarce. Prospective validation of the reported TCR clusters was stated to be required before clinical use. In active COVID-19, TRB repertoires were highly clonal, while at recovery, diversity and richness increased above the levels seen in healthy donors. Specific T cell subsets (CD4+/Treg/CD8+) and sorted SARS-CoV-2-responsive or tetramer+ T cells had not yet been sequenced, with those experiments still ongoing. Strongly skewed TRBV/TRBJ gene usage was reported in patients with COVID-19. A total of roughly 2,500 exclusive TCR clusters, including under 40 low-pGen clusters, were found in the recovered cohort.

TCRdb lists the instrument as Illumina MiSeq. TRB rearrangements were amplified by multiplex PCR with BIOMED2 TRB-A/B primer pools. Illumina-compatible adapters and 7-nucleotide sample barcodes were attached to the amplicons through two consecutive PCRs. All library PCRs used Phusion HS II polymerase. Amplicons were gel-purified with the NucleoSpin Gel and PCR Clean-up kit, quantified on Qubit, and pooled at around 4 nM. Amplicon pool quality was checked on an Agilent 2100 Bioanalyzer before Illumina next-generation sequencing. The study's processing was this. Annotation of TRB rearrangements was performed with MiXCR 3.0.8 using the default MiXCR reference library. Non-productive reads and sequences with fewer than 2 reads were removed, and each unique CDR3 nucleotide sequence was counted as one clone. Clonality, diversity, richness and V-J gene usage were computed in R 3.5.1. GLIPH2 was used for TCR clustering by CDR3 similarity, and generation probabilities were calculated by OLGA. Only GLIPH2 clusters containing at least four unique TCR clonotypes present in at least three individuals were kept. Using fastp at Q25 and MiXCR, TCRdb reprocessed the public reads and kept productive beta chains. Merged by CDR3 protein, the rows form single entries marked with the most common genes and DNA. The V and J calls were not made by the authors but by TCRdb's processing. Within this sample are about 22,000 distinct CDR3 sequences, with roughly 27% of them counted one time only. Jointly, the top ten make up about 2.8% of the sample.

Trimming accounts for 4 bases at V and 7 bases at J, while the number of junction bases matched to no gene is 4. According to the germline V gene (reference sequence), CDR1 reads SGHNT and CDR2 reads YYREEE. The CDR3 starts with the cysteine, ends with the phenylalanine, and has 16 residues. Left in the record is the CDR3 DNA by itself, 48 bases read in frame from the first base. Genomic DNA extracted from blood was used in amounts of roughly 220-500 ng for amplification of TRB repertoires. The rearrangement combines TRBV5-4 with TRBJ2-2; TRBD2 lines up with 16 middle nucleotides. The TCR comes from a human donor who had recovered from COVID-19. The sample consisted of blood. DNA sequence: TGTGCCAGCAGCCCGGGACTAGCGGGGGGGATCGGGGAGCTGTTTTTT. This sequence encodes CASSPGLAGGIGELFF.